Shown below are 22 T cell receptor beta chains from a single sample sequenced in a study of blood T cell repertoires in COVID-19. Only in-frame clones appear in the TCRdb table, and some are missing; sequencing was by immunoSEQ multiplex PCR. The data contain about 270,000 clones, over 75% of them singletons. What was sequenced was peripheral blood. The receptors derive from a human donor in a cohort sampled during active COVID-19.

The chain joins TRBV4-3 to TRBJ2-7; the match to TRBD2 covers 10 bases. J lost 0 bases, V lost 2 bases, and 13 bases had no gene match. CDR1 and CDR2 (germline): LGHNA, YSLEER. This CDR3 spans 19 amino acids. Here the CDR3 DNA reads TGCGCCAGCAGCCAAACTAGCGGGATCTACTTCGGGTCCTCCTACGAGCAGTACTTC. This encodes CASSQTSGIYFGSSYEQYF.

The chain links TRBV7-2 to TRBJ2-7; possibly TRBD1 for D (5 bases). This CDR3 region has 13 residues. V was shortened by 5 bases and J by 2 bases, with 10 bases between the two germline ends. Germline-derived CDR1 and CDR2 are SGHTA and FQGNSA. The CDR3 DNA is TGTGCCAGCAGCATCGGACAAACCTACGAGCAGTACTTC. Translated: CASSIGQTYEQYF.

The genes are TRBV19 and TRBJ2-6; TRBD1 is a possible D gene (6 bases). Looked up from germline, CDR1 is LNHDA and CDR2 is SQIVND (reference sequence). V lost 6 bases, J lost 0 bases, and 18 bases lay in between. CDR3 length: 18 amino acids. The CDR3 reads CASRIQGPLTSGANVLTF. CDR3 bases: TGTGCCAGTAGGATTCAGGGGCCCTTGACCTCTGGGGCCAACGTCCTGACTTTC.

The chain carries TRBV11-3 and TRBJ2-5; D is uncertain. Germline CDR1 reads SGHNT; CDR2 reads YENEEA. V lost 8 bases and J lost 1, with 11 bases in between. The CDR3 covers 13 residues. Written as DNA, the CDR3 is TGTGCCAGCTCTTCAGGATTCCAAGAGACCCAGTACTTC. Its protein product is CASSSGFQETQYF.

The V gene is TRBV28, the J gene TRBJ2-7; D may be TRBD2 (5 bases). The CDR3 sequence is 17 residues long. V lost 2 bases and J 1 base, leaving 18 bases between the germline ends. Germline V gene sequence: CDR1 MDHEN, CDR2 SYDVKM. The CDR3 sequence: CASSLEEEATRSYEQYF. CDR3 nucleotides: TGTGCCAGCAGTTTAGAGGAGGAGGCCACAAGATCCTACGAGCAGTACTTC.

The rearrangement uses TRBV6-5 and TRBJ1-5, with TRBD1 identical over 7 bases. Losses at the gene ends were 6 bases for V and 5 bases for J; bases not matched to a gene: 10. Per germline, CDR1 MNHEY and CDR2 SVGAGI. The CDR3 loop spans 15 amino acids. The CDR3 protein is CASRLTGDKDQPQHF. For the CDR3, the DNA is TGTGCCAGCAGGCTTACAGGGGATAAGGATCAGCCCCAGCATTTT.

The chain uses TRBV27 and TRBJ1-2, with D maybe TRBD1 (5 bases). Germline V CDR1 and CDR2: MNHEY, SMNVEV (reference sequence). Trimming removed 3 bases from V and 4 bases from J, with 9 bases in between. The CDR3 has 13 amino acids. CDR3 loop: CASSLEGRYGYTF. CDR3 DNA: TGTGCCAGCAGTTTGGAGGGGCGCTATGGCTACACCTTC.

This chain uses TRBV4-1 with TRBJ2-7; possibly TRBD1 for D (5 bases). The CDR3 loop spans 16 amino acids. Germline V gene lookup returns CDR1 MGHRA and CDR2 YSYEKL. V was clipped by 1 base and J by 4 bases, with 17 bases between them. CDR3 in DNA: TGCGCCAGCAGCCAAGTTACTGGGCAGGGAAGGTACGAGCAGTACTTC. It is translated as CASSQVTGQGRYEQYF.

J is TRBJ1-5 and V is TRBV19, with D possibly being TRBD1 (5 bases). The germline V gene encodes CDR1 LNHDA and CDR2 SQIVND (reference sequence). The CDR3 is 17 residues long. V dropped 6 bases and J dropped 4 bases, with 22 bases sitting between them. CDR3 DNA sequence: TGTGCCAGTAGCCCGTGGGGTAGCGGGGGGGAAAATCAGCCCCAGCATTTT. It is translated as CASSPWGSGGENQPQHF.

The rearrangement uses TRBV27 and TRBJ2-5, with 8 bases lining up with TRBD2. Germline CDR1 and CDR2: MNHEY and SMNVEV (reference sequence). Losses at the gene ends were 5 bases for V and 3 bases for J; bases not matched to a gene: 5. CDR3 length: 14 amino acids. The CDR3 nucleotides read TGTGCCAGCAGTGTCGGGACTAGAAAAGAGACCCAGTACTTC. It translates to CASSVGTRKETQYF.

CDR3 sequence reads: CASSPNRDARPNNEQFF. Here the CDR3 DNA reads TGTGCCAGCAGCCCAAACAGGGACGCACGTCCAAACAATGAGCAGTTCTTC. The J gene is TRBJ2-1, the V gene TRBV9; TRBD1 is a possible D gene (6 bases). The V end lost 4 bases, the J end lost 5 bases, and 22 bases lay between the germline ends. The CDR3 contains 17 residues. Germline values: CDR1 SGDLS, CDR2 YYNGEE.

Turning to this clone: Different DNA sequences within this sample yield the same CDR3. The rearrangement joins TRBV3-1 (or the pseudogene TRBV3-2) to TRBJ2-1; TRBD2 aligns across 10 bases. The CDR3 spans 15 residues. Germline V gene sequence: CDR1 LGHDT, CDR2 YNNKEL (reference sequence). The trim removed 1 base at V and 7 bases at J, leaving 4 bases unmatched. The CDR3: CASSQVLAGRNEQFF. CDR3 DNA: TGTGCCAGCAGCCAAGTACTAGCGGGAAGAAATGAGCAGTTCTTC.

This sequence joins TRBV19 and TRBJ2-6, with TRBD2 as a possible D gene (5 bases). CDR1 is LNHDA and CDR2 is SQIVND in the germline V gene (reference sequence). The CDR3 extends over 15 amino acids. The V gene lost 3 bases and the J gene lost 1 base, with 7 bases spanning the gap. CDR3 coding DNA: TGTGCCAGTAGTATTGGGAGATCTGGGGCCAACGTCCTGACTTTC. It translates to CASSIGRSGANVLTF.

The V gene is TRBV5-5, the J gene TRBJ2-1; D possibly corresponds to TRBD2 (5 bases). In germline, CDR1 is SGHKS, CDR2 YYEKEE (reference sequence). With 0 bases removed from V and 1 base from J, the gap between germline ends came to 8 bases. This CDR3 contains 15 residues. CDR3 in amino acids: CASSLAEGSYNEQFF. The CDR3 bases are TGTGCCAGCAGCTTGGCCGAGGGATCCTACAATGAGCAGTTCTTC.

This clone came up a few times. The chain links TRBV2 to TRBJ1-5; 8 nucleotides line up with TRBD1. The CDR3 runs to 14 residues. CDR1 and CDR2 (germline): SNHLY, FYNNEI. J lost 7 bases, V lost 6 bases, and 8 bases had no gene match. CDR3 sequence: CASRRDRGGQPQHF. The CDR3 nucleotides are TGTGCCAGCAGACGTGACAGGGGAGGACAGCCCCAGCATTTT.

This clone was counted only a few times. The chain recombines TRBV5-1 with TRBJ2-7; 9 bases map to TRBD1. Germline CDR1 and CDR2: SGHRS and YFSETQ. The V and J ends lost 3 bases and 2 bases, in that order; junction bases with no gene match: 0. The CDR3 is made up of 13 amino acids. CDR3 nucleotides: TGCGCCAGCAGCTGGGACAGGGCCTACGAGCAGTACTTC. Translating it yields CASSWDRAYEQYF.

This clone has just one count. The chain links TRBV7-3 to TRBJ2-2; D unresolved. The germline CDR1 and CDR2 sequences are SGHTA and FQGTGA. This CDR3 comprises 13 residues. V was clipped by 8 bases and J by 1 base, with 8 bases between them. CDR3 protein: CASGQVNTGELFF. CDR3 DNA sequence: TGTGCCAGCGGGCAGGTGAACACCGGGGAGCTGTTTTTT. Full variable domain (outside the CDR3, taken from reference TRBV7-3 and TRBJ2-2): GAGVSQTPSNKVTEKGKYVELRCDPISGHTALYWYRQSLGQGPEFLIYFQGTGAADDSGLPNDRFFAVRPEGSVSTLKIQRTERGDSAVYLCASGQVNTGELFFGEGSRLTVL.

This chain's CDR3 is CASTIASTDTQYF. As DNA, the CDR3 is TGTGCCAGCACCATAGCGAGCACAGATACGCAGTATTTT. The chain has TRBV6-6 and TRBJ2-3, with a possible D match to TRBD2 (5 bases). V was trimmed by 7 bases and J by 0 bases, leaving 8 bases between them. The CDR3 sequence is 13 residues long. From germline, CDR1 is MNHNY and CDR2 SVGAGI (reference sequence).

The J gene is TRBJ1-2, the V gene TRBV28; perhaps TRBD1 as D (6 bases). Germline V lookup: CDR1 MDHEN, CDR2 SYDVKM. The CDR3 has 12 amino acids. With 7 bases removed from V and 5 bases from J, the gap between germline ends came to 11 bases. In nucleotides, the CDR3 is TGTGCCAGCAACGGACAGTCTTATGGCTACACCTTC. This gives the protein CASNGQSYGYTF.

The V gene is TRBV5-1, the J gene TRBJ2-7; D call uncertain. Trimming removed 4 bases at V and 0 bases at J, with 11 bases between. This CDR3 is built from 14 residues. The germline V gene has CDR1 SGHRS and CDR2 YFSETQ. In DNA, the CDR3 is TGCGCCAGCAGCGGCGCTTGGAGCTCCTACGAGCAGTACTTC. It yields the protein CASSGAWSSYEQYF.

This clone was seen only once. This sequence joins TRBV19 and TRBJ2-3; 9 bases line up with TRBD2. CDR1 is LNHDA, CDR2 SQIVND, per germline (reference sequence). The CDR3 contains 16 residues. With 4 bases clipped from V and 2 bases from J, the junction kept 7 bases outside the gene matches. CDR3 region: CASSTRTSENTDTQYF. The CDR3 DNA reads as TGTGCCAGTAGTACCAGGACTAGCGAAAACACAGATACGCAGTATTTT.

The chain combines TRBV19 with TRBJ1-4, with D tentatively TRBD1 (5 bases). V lost 5 bases and J 5 bases, leaving 12 bases between the germline ends. CDR1 is LNHDA and CDR2 is SQIVND in the germline V gene (reference sequence). The CDR3 contains 14 residues. The CDR3 region is CASSLADRNEKLFF. The CDR3 coding sequence is TGTGCCAGTAGTCTCGCCGACAGAAATGAAAAACTGTTTTTT.